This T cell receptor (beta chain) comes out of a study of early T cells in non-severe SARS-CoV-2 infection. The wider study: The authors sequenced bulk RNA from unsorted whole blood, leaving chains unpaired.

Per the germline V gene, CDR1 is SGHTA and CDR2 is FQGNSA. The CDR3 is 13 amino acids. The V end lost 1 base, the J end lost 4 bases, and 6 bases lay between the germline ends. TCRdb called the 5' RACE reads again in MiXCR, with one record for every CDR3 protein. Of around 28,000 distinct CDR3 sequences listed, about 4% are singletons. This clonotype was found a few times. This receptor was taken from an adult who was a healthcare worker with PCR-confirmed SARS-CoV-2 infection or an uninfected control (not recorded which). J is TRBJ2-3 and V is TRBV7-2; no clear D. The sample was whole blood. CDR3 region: CASSLVLADTQYF. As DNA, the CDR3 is TGTGCCAGCAGCTTAGTCCTAGCAGATACGCAGTATTTT.